This T cell receptor (beta chain) was captured in a study of blood T cell repertoires in COVID-19. Study-wide background: Nucleic acid was either cDNA or gDNA, and it came from T cells, B-cell-depleted T cells, or PBMCs.

Germline V gives CDR1 SGHRS, CDR2 YFSETQ. The CDR3 is made up of 15 amino acids. Deletions cut 5 bases from V and 4 bases from J, with 16 bases between. Adults between about 18 and 95 years of age took part from under 25 US areas. Clinical history reported by participants formed the basis on which cohorts were assigned. Original processing notes: Reference gene primer amplification gave estimated nucleated cell counts. Profiled with immunoSEQ multiplex PCR; TCRdb holds only in-frame clones, not every one. The DNA gave D and trimming, while V, J and clone size come from that table. In the table there are 220,000 or so clones, just over 85% of which are singletons.

The source of this sequence is a woman between 45 and 60 years old with acute COVID-19. Sequenced: PBMCs or T cells enriched from blood (not recorded which). The V call is TRBV5-1, the J call TRBJ2-1; tentative D call: TRBD1 (5 bases). The CDR3 region has the DNA TGCGCCAGCAGTCCCCGACAGCCAGTGTACAATGAGCAGTTCTTC. Translating it yields CASSPRQPVYNEQFF.